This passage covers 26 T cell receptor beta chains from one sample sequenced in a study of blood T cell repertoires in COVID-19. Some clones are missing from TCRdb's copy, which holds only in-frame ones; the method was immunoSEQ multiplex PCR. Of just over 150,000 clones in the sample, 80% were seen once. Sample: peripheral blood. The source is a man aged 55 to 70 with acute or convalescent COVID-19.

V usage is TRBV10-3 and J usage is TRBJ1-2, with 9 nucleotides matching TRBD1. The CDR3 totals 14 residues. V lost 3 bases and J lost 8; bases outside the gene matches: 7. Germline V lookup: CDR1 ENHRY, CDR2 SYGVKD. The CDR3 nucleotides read TGTGCCATCAGTGATGCCGGGACAGGGTCCGGCTACACCTTC. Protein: CAISDAGTGSGYTF.

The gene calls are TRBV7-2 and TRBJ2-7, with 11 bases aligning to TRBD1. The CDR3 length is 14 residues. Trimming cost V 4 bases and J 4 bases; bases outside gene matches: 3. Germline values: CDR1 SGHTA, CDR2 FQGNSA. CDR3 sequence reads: CASSWTGGQYEQYF. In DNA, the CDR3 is TGTGCCAGCAGCTGGACAGGGGGCCAGTACGAGCAGTACTTC.

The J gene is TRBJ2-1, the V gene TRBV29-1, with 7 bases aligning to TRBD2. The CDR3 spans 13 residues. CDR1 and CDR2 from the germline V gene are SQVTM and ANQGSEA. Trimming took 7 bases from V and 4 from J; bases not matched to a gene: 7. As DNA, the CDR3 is TGCAGCGCCGTGGGACTAACATACAATGAGCAGTTCTTC. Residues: CSAVGLTYNEQFF.

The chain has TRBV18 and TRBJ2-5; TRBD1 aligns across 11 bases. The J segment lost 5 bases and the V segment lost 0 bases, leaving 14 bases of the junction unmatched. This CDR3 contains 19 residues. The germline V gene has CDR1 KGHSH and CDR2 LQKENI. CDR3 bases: TGTGCCAGCTCACCACCTACGCTCCGGACAGGGGGCGGTCGGGAGACCCAGTACTTC. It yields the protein CASSPPTLRTGGGRETQYF.

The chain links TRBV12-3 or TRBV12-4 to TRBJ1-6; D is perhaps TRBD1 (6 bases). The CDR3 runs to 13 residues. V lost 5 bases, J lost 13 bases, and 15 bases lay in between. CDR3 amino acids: CASSPGQGRPLHF. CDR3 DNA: TGTGCCAGCAGTCCGGGACAAGGGCGTCCCCTCCACTTT.

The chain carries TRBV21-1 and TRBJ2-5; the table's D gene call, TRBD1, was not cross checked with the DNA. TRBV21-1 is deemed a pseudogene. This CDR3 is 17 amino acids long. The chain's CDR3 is CASSNRGTGEEGETQYF. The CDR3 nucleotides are TGTGCCAGCAGCAATAGAGGGACAGGGGAAGAGGGGGAGACCCAGTACTTC.

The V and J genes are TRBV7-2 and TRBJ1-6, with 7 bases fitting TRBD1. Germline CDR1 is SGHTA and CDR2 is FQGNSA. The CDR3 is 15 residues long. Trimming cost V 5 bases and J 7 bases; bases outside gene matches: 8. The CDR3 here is CASSTRGYANSPLHF. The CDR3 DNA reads TGTGCCAGCAGCACCAGGGGGTATGCGAATTCACCCCTCCACTTT.

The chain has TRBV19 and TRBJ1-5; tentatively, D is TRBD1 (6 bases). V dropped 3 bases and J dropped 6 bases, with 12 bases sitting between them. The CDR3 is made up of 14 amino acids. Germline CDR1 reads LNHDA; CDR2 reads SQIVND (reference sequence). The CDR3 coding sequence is TGTGCCAGTAGTATGTCGGGGGGCCGTCAGCCCCAGCATTTT. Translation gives CASSMSGGRQPQHF.

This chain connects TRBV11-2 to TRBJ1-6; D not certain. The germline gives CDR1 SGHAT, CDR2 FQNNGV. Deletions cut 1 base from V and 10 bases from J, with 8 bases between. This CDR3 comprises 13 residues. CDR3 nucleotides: TGTGCCAGCAGCTTAGGTCGGGAATCACCCCTCCACTTT. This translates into CASSLGRESPLHF.

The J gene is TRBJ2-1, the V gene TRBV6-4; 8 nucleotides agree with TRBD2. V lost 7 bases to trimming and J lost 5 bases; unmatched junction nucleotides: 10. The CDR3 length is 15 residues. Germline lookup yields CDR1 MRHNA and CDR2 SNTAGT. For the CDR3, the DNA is TGTGCCAGCACCGGGGAAGCGGGGGCAGACAATGAGCAGTTCTTC. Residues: CASTGEAGADNEQFF.

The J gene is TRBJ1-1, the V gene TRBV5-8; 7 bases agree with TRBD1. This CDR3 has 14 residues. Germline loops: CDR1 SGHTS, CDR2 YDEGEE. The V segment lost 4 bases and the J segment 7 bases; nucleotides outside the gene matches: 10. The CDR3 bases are TGTGCCAGCAGCCCGGGACAGAAGGAGGATGAAGCTTTCTTT. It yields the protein CASSPGQKEDEAFF.

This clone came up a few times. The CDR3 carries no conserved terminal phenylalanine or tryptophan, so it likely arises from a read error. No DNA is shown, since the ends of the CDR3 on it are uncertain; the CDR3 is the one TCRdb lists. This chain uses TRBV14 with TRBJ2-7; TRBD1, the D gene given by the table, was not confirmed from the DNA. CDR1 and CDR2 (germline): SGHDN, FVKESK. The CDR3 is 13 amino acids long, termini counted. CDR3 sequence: CASSQGTKGMMDL.

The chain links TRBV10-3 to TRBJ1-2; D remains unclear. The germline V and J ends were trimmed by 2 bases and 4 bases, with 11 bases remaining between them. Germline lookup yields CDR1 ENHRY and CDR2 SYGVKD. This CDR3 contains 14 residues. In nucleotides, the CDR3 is TGTGCCATCAGTGAGATGGTCCCCAGCTATGGCTACACCTTC. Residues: CAISEMVPSYGYTF.

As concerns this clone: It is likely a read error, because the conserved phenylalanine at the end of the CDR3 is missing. The CDR3: CASSLLTGEGYQPQHS. The CDR3 region has the DNA TGTGCCAGCAGTTTATTGACAGGGGAGGGGTATCAGCCCCAGCATTCT. This chain joins TRBV27 and TRBJ1-5, with 8 bases that match TRBD1. V trimming: 1 base; J trimming: 5 bases; junction bases outside the gene matches: 7. CDR3 length: 16 amino acids. CDR1 and CDR2 (germline): MNHEY, SMNVEV (reference sequence).

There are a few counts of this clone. CDR3 residues: CASSTGDSQAETQYF. The CDR3 DNA sequence: TGTGCCAGCAGCACTGGGGACTCCCAAGCAGAGACCCAGTACTTC. The chain employs TRBV5-4 and TRBJ2-5; perhaps TRBD2 as D (6 bases). This CDR3 comprises 15 residues. Germline V gene lookup returns CDR1 SGHNT and CDR2 YYREEE (reference sequence). Trimming took off 4 bases at V and 4 bases at J, with 17 bases between the two ends.

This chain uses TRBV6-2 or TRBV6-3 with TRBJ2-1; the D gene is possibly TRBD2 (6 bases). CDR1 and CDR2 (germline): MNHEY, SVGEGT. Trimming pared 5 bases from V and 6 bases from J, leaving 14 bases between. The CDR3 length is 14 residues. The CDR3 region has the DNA TGTGCCAGCAGTGGGACTGGGAGGCGCAATGAGCAGTTCTTC. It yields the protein CASSGTGRRNEQFF.

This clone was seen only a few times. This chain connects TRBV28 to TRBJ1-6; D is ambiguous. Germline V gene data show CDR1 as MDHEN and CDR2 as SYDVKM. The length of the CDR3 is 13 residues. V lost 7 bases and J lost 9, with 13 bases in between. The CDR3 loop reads CASTVRQPSPLHF. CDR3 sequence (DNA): TGTGCCAGCACGGTGCGACAACCTTCACCCCTCCACTTT. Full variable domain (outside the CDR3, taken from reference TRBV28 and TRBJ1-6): DVKVTQSSRYLVKRTGEKVFLECVQDMDHENMFWYRQDPGLGLRLIYFSYDVKMKEKGDIPEGYSVSREKKERFSLILESASTNQTSMYLCASTVRQPSPLHFGNGTRLTVT.

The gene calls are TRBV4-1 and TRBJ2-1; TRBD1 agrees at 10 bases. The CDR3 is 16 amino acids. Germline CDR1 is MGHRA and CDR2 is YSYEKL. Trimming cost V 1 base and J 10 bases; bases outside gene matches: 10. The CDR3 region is CASSQGRTGGLIEQFF. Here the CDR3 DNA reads TGCGCCAGCAGCCAAGGGAGGACAGGGGGGCTGATAGAGCAGTTCTTC.

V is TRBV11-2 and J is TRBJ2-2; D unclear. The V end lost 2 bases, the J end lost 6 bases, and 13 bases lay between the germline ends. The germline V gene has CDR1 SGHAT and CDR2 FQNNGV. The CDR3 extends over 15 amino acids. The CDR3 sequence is CASSLIPRRAGELFF. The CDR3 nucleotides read TGTGCCAGCAGCTTAATCCCCAGGCGAGCCGGGGAGCTGTTTTTT.

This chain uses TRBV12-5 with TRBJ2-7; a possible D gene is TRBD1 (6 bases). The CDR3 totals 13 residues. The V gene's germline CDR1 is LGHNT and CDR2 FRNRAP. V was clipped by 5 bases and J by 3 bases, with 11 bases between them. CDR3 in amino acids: CASGLGQLYEQYF. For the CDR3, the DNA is TGTGCTAGTGGTCTCGGACAGCTCTACGAGCAGTACTTC.

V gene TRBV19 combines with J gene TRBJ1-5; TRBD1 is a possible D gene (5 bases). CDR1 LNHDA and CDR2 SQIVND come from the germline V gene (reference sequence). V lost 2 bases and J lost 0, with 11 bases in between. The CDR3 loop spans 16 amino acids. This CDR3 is CASSISGQGSNQPQHF. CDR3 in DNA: TGTGCCAGTAGTATATCTGGGCAGGGTAGCAATCAGCCCCAGCATTTT.

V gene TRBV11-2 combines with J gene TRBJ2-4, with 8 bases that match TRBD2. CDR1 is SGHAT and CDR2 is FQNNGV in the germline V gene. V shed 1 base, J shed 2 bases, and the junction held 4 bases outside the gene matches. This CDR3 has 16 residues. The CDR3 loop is CASSLVGGATKNIQYF. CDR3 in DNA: TGTGCCAGCAGCTTAGTCGGGGGGGCGACCAAAAACATTCAGTACTTC.

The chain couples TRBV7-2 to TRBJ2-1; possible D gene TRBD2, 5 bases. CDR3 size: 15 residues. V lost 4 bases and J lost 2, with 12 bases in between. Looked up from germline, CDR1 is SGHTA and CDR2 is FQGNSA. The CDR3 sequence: CASSSPREPYNEQFF. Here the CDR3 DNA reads TGTGCCAGCAGCTCGCCCCGGGAACCCTACAATGAGCAGTTCTTC.

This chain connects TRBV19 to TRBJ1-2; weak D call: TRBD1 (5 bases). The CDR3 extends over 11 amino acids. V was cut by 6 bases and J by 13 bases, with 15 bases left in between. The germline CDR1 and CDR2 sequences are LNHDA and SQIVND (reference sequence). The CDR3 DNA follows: TGTGCCAGTAGCTACAGGACGTCTTTCACCTTC. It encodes CASSYRTSFTF.

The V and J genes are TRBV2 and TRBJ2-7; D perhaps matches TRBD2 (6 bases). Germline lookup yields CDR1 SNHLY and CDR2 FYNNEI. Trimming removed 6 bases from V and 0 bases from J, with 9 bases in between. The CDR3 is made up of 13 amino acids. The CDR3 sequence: CASSGGLSYEQYF. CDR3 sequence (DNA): TGTGCCAGCAGCGGGGGTCTCTCCTACGAGCAGTACTTC.

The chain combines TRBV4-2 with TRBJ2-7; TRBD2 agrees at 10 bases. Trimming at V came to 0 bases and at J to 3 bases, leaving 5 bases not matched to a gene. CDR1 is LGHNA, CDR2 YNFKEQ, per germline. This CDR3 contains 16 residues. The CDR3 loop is CASSQDAASGGYEQYF. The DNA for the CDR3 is TGTGCCAGCAGCCAAGATGCGGCTAGCGGGGGCTACGAGCAGTACTTC.